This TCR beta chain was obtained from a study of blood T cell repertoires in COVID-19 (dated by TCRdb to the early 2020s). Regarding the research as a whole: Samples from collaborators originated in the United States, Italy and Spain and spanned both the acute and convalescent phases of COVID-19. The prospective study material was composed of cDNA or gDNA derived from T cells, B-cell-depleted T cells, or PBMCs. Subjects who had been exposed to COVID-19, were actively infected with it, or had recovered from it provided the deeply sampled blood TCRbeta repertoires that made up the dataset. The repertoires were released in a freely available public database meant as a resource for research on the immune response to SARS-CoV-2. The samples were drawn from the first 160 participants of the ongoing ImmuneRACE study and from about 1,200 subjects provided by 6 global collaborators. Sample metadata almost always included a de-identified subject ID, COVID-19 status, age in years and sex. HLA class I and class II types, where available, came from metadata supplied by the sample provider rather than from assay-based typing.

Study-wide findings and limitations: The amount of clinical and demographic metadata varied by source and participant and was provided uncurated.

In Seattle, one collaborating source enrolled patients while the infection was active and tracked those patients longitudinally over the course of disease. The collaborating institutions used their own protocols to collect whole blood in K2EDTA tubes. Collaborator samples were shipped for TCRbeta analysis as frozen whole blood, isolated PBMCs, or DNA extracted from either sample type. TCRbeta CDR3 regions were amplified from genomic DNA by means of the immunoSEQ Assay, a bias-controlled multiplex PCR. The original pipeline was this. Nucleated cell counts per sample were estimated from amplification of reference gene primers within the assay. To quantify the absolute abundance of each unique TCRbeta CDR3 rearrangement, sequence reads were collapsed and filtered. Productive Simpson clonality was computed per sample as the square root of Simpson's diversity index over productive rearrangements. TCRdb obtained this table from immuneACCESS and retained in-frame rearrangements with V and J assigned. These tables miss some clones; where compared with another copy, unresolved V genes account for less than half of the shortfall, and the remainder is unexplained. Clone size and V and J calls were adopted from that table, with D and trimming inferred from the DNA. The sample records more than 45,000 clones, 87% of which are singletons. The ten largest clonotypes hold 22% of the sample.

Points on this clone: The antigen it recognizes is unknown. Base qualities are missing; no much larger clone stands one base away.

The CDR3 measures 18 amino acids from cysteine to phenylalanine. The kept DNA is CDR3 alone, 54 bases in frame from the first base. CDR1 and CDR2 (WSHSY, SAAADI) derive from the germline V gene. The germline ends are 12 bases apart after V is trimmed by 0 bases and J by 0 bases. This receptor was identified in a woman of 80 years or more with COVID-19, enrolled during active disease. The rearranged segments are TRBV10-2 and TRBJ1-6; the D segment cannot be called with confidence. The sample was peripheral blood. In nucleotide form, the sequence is TGCGCCAGCAGTGAGTCCCTAGCCGGGAGCTCCTATAATTCACCCCTCCACTTT. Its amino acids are CASSESLAGSSYNSPLHF.